The 15 T cell receptor beta chains reported below all come from one sample, sequenced in a study of T cell responses to AZD1222 COVID-19 vaccine. Sequencing used immunoSEQ multiplex PCR; TCRdb keeps in-frame clones, though not all of them. The sample has some 150,000 clones, 70% to 90% seen once. Sequenced here: peripheral blood, sampled on day 0 of AZD1222 vaccination. The receptors shown here come from an adult in good health.

The table lists this clone with a count of one. This rearrangement joins TRBV28 to TRBJ1-1; 7 bases match TRBD1. Germline V lookup: CDR1 MDHEN, CDR2 SYDVKM. The CDR3 consists of 14 residues. The V and J ends lost 6 bases and 7 bases, in that order; junction bases with no gene match: 11. CDR3 sequence: CASRDLTGIIEAFF. CDR3 nucleotides: TGTGCCAGCAGGGACCTGACAGGGATTATTGAAGCTTTCTTT.

This chain uses TRBV5-3 with TRBJ2-7; 12 nucleotides agree with TRBD2. Being an ORF, TRBV5-3 has a function that is uncertain. The CDR3 spans 19 residues. Trimming removed 3 bases from V and 4 bases from J; junction bases left unmatched: 17. CDR3 protein: CARSSTATRTSGNQYEQYF. CDR3 in DNA: TGTGCCAGAAGCTCAACCGCTACTCGGACTAGCGGGAATCAGTACGAGCAGTACTTC.

This clone was seen just once. The chain couples TRBV4-2 to TRBJ2-2; 10 positions agree with TRBD2. The CDR3 sequence is 15 residues long. Germline values: CDR1 LGHNA, CDR2 YNFKEQ. The V segment lost 2 bases and the J segment 3 bases; nucleotides outside the gene matches: 0. CDR3 sequence reads: CASSQLAGDTGELFF. Here the CDR3 DNA reads TGTGCCAGCAGCCAACTAGCGGGAGACACCGGGGAGCTGTTTTTT.

The chain joins TRBV30 to TRBJ2-7, with D unclear. This CDR3 is 14 amino acids long. Deletions cut 1 base from V and 0 bases from J, with 10 bases between. The germline V gene encodes CDR1 GTSNPN and CDR2 SVGIG (reference sequence). In DNA form, the CDR3 reads TGTGCCTGGAGTGGGACGGTAAGCTCCTACGAGCAGTACTTC. This encodes CAWSGTVSSYEQYF.

The rearrangement uses TRBV5-5 and TRBJ1-3; no firm D call. The germline CDR1 and CDR2 sequences are SGHKS and YYEKEE (reference sequence). The CDR3 sequence is 15 residues long. Trimming pared 3 bases from V and 4 bases from J, leaving 14 bases between. The CDR3 loop is CASSSNAGGGNTIYF. The CDR3, as DNA: TGTGCCAGCAGCTCAAACGCGGGCGGGGGAAACACCATATATTTT.

The sample holds one count of this clone. The gene calls are TRBV6-2 or TRBV6-3 and TRBJ1-5; D remains ambiguous. V was cut by 3 bases and J by 1 base, with 7 bases left in between. The germline V gene has CDR1 MNHEY and CDR2 SVGEGT. The CDR3 consists of 14 residues. The DNA of the CDR3 is TGTGCCAGCAGTTATACCGACAGCAATCAGCCCCAGCATTTT. This encodes CASSYTDSNQPQHF.

J is TRBJ2-1 and V is TRBV19; tentative D call: TRBD2 (6 bases). The CDR3 length is 15 residues. The V gene's germline CDR1 is LNHDA and CDR2 SQIVND (reference sequence). The V and J ends lost 6 bases and 2 bases respectively, with 14 bases between them. In DNA form, the CDR3 reads TGTGCCAGTAGGCCTAGGGACTCCCCCTACAATGAGCAGTTCTTC. The encoded protein is CASRPRDSPYNEQFF.

This rearrangement joins TRBV24-1 to TRBJ2-7; TRBD1 agrees at 7 bases. This CDR3 spans 15 amino acids. The V segment lost 9 bases and the J segment 5 bases; nucleotides outside the gene matches: 15. Germline CDR1 reads KGHDR; CDR2 reads SFDVKD. CDR3 coding DNA: TGTGCCACCTCGACAGGCACAGGGGACGTGGACGAGCAGTACTTC. Its protein is CATSTGTGDVDEQYF.

The V gene is TRBV13, the J gene TRBJ2-2, with 10 bases lining up with TRBD2. The CDR3 has 18 amino acids. Germline loops: CDR1 PRHDT, CDR2 FYEKMQ (reference sequence). Trimming removed 3 bases from V and 0 bases from J; junction bases left unmatched: 7. The DNA for the CDR3 is TGTGCCAGCAGCTTGTCGAGCGGGAGGGCCCCGAACACCGGGGAGCTGTTTTTT. As protein: CASSLSSGRAPNTGELFF. The variable domain in full, completed from reference TRBV13 and TRBJ2-2, reads AAGVIQSPRHLIKEKRETATLKCYPIPRHDTVYWYQQGPGQDPQFLISFYEKMQSDKGSIPDRFSAQQFSDYHSELNMSSLELGDSALYFCASSLSSGRAPNTGELFFGEGSRLTVL.

The gene calls are TRBV6-2 or TRBV6-3 and TRBJ2-1; 14 nucleotides line up with TRBD2. Germline values: CDR1 MNHEY, CDR2 SVGEGT. The V and J ends lost 0 bases and 3 bases, in that order; junction bases with no gene match: 7. The CDR3 has 19 amino acids. CDR3 bases: TGTGCCAGCAGTTACTCTCGACTAGCGGGAGGGCCCGTCTACAATGAGCAGTTCTTC. It specifies CASSYSRLAGGPVYNEQFF.

The chain is built from TRBV4-2 and TRBJ2-1; weak D call: TRBD2 (6 bases). Trimming pared 2 bases from V and 6 bases from J, leaving 23 bases between. The CDR3 is 18 residues long. CDR1 LGHNA and CDR2 YNFKEQ come from the germline V gene. The CDR3 loop reads CASSQQPLGGPVVNEQFF. The CDR3 DNA is TGTGCCAGCAGCCAACAACCCCTTGGAGGGCCCGTCGTCAATGAGCAGTTCTTC.

The chain combines TRBV30 with TRBJ1-1; D ambiguous. CDR3 length: 12 residues. Trimming cost V 4 bases and J 8 bases, with 14 bases left between them. The germline CDR1 and CDR2 sequences are GTSNPN and SVGIG (reference sequence). The CDR3 sequence: CAWKEMTPEAFF. In DNA form, the CDR3 reads TGTGCCTGGAAAGAAATGACACCCGAAGCTTTCTTT.

The chain recombines TRBV7-2 with TRBJ2-2; D gene unclear. Germline CDR1 SGHTA, CDR2 FQGNSA. Trimming took off 5 bases at V and 10 bases at J, with 14 bases between the two ends. The CDR3 is 13 residues long. This CDR3 reads CASSIPRGEELFF. The CDR3 region has the DNA TGTGCCAGCAGCATACCTAGAGGAGAGGAGCTGTTTTTT.

The rearrangement links TRBV7-2 to TRBJ2-7; D not certain. The CDR3 has 16 residues. The V end lost 4 bases, the J end lost 2 bases, and 18 bases lay between the germline ends. Germline values: CDR1 SGHTA, CDR2 FQGNSA. DNA of the CDR3: TGTGCCAGCAGCTCCACCTTGGGTTTTCGGACCTACGAGCAGTACTTC. This sequence encodes CASSSTLGFRTYEQYF.

The rearrangement links TRBV30 to TRBJ1-2, with D perhaps TRBD1 (5 bases). V dropped 0 bases and J dropped 6 bases, with 11 bases sitting between them. The CDR3 extends over 13 amino acids. Germline loops: CDR1 GTSNPN, CDR2 SVGIG (reference sequence). Written as DNA, the CDR3 is TGTGCCTGGAGTGTACTGTGGGGGAATGGCTACACCTTC. As protein: CAWSVLWGNGYTF.